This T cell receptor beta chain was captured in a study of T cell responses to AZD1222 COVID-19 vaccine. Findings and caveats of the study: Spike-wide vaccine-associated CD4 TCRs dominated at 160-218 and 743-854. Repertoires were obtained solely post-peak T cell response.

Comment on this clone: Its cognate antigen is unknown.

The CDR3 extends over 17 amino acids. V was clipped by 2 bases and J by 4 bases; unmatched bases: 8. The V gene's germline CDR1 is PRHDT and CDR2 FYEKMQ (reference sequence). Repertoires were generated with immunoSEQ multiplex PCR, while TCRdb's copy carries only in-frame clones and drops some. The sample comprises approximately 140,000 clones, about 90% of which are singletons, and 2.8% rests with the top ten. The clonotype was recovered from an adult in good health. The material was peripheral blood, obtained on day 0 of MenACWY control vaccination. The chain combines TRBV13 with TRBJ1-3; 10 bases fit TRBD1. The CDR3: CASSLRGTGADGNTIYF. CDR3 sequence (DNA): TGTGCCAGCAGCTTAAGGGGGACAGGGGCGGACGGAAACACCATATATTTT.